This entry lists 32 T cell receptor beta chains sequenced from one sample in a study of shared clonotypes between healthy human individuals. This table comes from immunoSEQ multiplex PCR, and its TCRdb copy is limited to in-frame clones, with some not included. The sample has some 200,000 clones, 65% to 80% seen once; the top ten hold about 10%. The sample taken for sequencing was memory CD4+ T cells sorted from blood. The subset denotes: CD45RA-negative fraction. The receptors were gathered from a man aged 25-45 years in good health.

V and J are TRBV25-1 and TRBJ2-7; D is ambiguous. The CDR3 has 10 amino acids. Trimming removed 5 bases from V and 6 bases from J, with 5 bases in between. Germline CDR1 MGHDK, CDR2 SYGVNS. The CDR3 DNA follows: TGTGCCAGCAGTTCCCGCGAGCAGTACTTC. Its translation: CASSSREQYF.

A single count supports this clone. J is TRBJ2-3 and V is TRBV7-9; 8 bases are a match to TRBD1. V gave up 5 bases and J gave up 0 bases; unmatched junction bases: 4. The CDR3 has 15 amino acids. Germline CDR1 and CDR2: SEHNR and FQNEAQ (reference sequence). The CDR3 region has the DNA TGTGCCAGCAGCCAAGGACAGGGAAGCACAGATACGCAGTATTTT. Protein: CASSQGQGSTDTQYF.

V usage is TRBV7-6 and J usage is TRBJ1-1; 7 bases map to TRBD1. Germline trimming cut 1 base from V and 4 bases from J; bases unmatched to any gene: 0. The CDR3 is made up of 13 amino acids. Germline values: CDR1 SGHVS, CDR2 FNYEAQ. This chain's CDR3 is CASSLGQGTEAFF. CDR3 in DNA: TGTGCCAGCAGCTTAGGACAGGGCACTGAAGCTTTCTTT.

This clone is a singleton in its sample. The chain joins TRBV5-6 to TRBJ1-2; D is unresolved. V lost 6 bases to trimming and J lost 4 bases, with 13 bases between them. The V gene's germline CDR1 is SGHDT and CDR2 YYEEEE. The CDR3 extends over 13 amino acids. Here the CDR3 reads CASKNRESYGYTF. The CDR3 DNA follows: TGTGCCAGCAAAAATAGGGAGAGCTATGGCTACACCTTC.

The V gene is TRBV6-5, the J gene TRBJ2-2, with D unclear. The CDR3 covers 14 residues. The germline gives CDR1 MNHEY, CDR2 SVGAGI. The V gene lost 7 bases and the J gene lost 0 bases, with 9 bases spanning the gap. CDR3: CASTAATNTGELFF. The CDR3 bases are TGTGCCAGCACGGCCGCTACGAACACCGGGGAGCTGTTTTTT.

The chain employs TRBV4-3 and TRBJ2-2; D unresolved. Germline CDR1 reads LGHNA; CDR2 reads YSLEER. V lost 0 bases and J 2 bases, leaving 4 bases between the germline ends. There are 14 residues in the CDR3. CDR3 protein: CASSQDDNTGELFF. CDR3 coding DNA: TGCGCCAGCAGCCAAGACGATAACACCGGGGAGCTGTTTTTT.

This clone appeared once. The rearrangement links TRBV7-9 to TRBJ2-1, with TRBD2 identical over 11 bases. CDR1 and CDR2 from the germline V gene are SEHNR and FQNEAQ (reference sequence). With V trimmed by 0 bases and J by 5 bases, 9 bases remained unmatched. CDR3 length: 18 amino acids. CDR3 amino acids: CASSLARQLAGENNEQFF. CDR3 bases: TGTGCCAGCAGCTTAGCCCGTCAACTAGCGGGAGAGAACAATGAGCAGTTCTTC.

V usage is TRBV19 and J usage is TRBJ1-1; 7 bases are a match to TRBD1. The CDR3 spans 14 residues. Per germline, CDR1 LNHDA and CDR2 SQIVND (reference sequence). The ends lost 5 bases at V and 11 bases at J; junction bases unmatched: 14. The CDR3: CASSFPPDRLGAFF. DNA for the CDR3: TGTGCCAGTAGTTTCCCCCCGGACAGGTTGGGGGCTTTCTTT. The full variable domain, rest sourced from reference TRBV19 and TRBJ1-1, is DGGITQSPKYLFRKEGQNVTLSCEQNLNHDAMYWYRQDPGQGLRLIYYSQIVNDFQKGDIAEGYSVSREKKESFPLTVTSAQKNPTAFYLCASSFPPDRLGAFFGQGTRLTVV.

CDR3 protein: CASSLAASGNYEQYF. The CDR3 nucleotides are TGTGCCAGCAGCTTGGCGGCTAGCGGGAACTACGAGCAGTACTTC. The V and J genes are TRBV5-4 and TRBJ2-7; 9 nucleotides align to TRBD2. The V gene's germline CDR1 is SGHNT and CDR2 YYREEE (reference sequence). The CDR3 has 15 residues. With V trimmed by 0 bases and J by 3 bases, 4 bases remained unmatched. Complete variable domain (other parts from reference TRBV5-4 and TRBJ2-7): ETGVTQSPTHLIKTRGQQVTLRCSSQSGHNTVSWYQQALGQGPQFIFQYYREEENGRGNFPPRFSGLQFPNYSSELNVNALELDDSALYLCASSLAASGNYEQYFGPGTRLTVT.

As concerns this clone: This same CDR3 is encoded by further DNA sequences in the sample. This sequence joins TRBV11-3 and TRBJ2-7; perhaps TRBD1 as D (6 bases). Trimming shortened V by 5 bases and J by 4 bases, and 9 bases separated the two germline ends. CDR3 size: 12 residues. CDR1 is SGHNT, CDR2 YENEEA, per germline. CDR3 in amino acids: CASSPQGYEQYF. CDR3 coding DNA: TGTGCCAGCAGCCCCCAGGGGTACGAGCAGTACTTC. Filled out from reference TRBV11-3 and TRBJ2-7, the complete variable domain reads EAGVVQSPRYKIIEKKQPVAFWCNPISGHNTLYWYLQNLGQGPELLIRYENEEAVDDSQLPKDRFSAERLKGVDSTLKIQPAELGDSAVYLCASSPQGYEQYFGPGTRLTVT.

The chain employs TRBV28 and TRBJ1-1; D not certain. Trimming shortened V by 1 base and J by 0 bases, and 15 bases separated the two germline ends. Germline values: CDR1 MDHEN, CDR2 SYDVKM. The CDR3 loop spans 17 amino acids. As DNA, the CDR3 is TGTGCCAGCAGTTTATTCGGACGGAAATCAATGAACACTGAAGCTTTCTTT. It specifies CASSLFGRKSMNTEAFF. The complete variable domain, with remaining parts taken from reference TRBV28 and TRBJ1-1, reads DVKVTQSSRYLVKRTGEKVFLECVQDMDHENMFWYRQDPGLGLRLIYFSYDVKMKEKGDIPEGYSVSREKKERFSLILESASTNQTSMYLCASSLFGRKSMNTEAFFGQGTRLTVV.

CDR3 amino acids: CASSELTSYEETQYF. DNA of the CDR3: TGCGCCAGCAGCGAGTTGACTAGCTACGAAGAGACCCAGTACTTC. V gene TRBV5-1 combines with J gene TRBJ2-5; 7 bases fit TRBD2. After removal of 4 bases from V and 3 bases from J, the junction contained 9 bases not matched to a gene. The CDR3 covers 15 residues. Germline values: CDR1 SGHRS, CDR2 YFSETQ.

DNA of the CDR3: TGTGCCAGCAGCCTGCCGGGACAGCGCACCGGGGAGCTGTTTTTT. This translates into CASSLPGQRTGELFF. The chain employs TRBV7-9 and TRBJ2-2; 7 bases line up with TRBD1. CDR3 length: 15 amino acids. V lost 5 bases and J lost 4; bases outside the gene matches: 7. CDR1 is SEHNR and CDR2 is FQNEAQ in the germline V gene (reference sequence).

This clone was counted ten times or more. CDR3 coding DNA: TGCGCCAGCAGTGAGCCGCGCGGTGGTCAAAAACTGTTTTTT. Translated: CASSEPRGGQKLFF. The chain recombines TRBV10-1 with TRBJ1-4; D gene ambiguous. Germline CDR1 reads WNHNN; CDR2 reads SYGVQD (reference sequence). The CDR3 covers 14 residues. Trimming stripped 2 bases from V and 9 bases from J, with 13 bases between.

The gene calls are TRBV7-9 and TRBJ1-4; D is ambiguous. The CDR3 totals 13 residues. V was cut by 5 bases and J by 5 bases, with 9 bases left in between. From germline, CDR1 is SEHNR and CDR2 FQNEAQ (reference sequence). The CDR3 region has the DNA TGTGCCAGCAGCCCGACCGTGAATGAAAAACTGTTTTTT. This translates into CASSPTVNEKLFF.

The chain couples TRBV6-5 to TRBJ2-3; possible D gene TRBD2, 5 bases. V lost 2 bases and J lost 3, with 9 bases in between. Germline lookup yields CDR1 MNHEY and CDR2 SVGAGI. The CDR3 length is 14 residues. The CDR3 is CASSYQRRTDTQYF. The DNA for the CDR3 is TGTGCCAGCAGTTACCAGAGGAGGACAGATACGCAGTATTTT.

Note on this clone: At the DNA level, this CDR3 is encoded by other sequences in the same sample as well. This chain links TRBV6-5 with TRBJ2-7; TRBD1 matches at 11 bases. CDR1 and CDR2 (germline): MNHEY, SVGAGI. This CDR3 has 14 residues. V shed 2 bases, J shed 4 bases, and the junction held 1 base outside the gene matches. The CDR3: CASSYGTGGYEQYF. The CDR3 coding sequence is TGTGCCAGCAGTTACGGGACAGGGGGTTACGAGCAGTACTTC.

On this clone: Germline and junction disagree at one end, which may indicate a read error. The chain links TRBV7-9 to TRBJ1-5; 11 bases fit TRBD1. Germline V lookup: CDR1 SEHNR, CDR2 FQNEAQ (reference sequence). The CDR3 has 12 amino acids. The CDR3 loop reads CASSFRDRGLNF. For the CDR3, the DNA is TGTGCCAGCAGCTTCCGGGACAGGGGGTTGAATTTT.

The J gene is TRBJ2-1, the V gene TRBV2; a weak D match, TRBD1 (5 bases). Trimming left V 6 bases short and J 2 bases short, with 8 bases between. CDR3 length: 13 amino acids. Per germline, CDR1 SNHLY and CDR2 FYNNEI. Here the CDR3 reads CASSSGTYNEQFF. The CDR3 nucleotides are TGTGCCAGCAGCTCAGGGACCTACAATGAGCAGTTCTTC.

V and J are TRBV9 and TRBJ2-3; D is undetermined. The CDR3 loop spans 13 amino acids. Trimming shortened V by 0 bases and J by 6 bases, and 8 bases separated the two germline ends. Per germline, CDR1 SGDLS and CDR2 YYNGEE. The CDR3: CASSVDLSDTQYF. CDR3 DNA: TGTGCCAGCAGCGTAGATCTATCGGATACGCAGTATTTT.

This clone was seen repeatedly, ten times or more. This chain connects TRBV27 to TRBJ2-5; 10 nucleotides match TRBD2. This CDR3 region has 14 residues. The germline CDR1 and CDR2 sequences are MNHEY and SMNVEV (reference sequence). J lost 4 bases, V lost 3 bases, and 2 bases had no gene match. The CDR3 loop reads CASSFRLAGETQYF. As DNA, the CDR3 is TGTGCCAGCAGTTTCCGACTAGCGGGAGAGACCCAGTACTTC.

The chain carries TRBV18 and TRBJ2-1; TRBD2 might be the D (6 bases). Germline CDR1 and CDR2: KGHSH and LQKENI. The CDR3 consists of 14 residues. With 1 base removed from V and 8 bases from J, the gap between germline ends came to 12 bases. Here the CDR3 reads CASSPRAGGDEQFF. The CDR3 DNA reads TGTGCCAGCTCACCACGTGCAGGCGGGGATGAGCAGTTCTTC.

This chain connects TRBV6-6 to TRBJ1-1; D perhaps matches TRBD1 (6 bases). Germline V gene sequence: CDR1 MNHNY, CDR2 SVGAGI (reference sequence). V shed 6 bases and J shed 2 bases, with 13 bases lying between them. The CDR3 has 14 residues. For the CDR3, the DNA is TGTGCCAGCAGGCCCCGGACAGACAACACTGAAGCTTTCTTT. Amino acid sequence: CASRPRTDNTEAFF.

The CDR3 sequence is CASSPEDASYNEQFF. CDR3 coding DNA: TGCGCCAGCAGTCCGGAGGACGCCTCCTACAATGAGCAGTTCTTC. V is TRBV23-1 and J is TRBJ2-1; D perhaps matches TRBD2 (5 bases). TRBV23-1 is filed as an ORF, its function uncertain. The V and J ends lost 4 bases and 0 bases respectively, with 10 bases between them. CDR3 length: 15 residues.

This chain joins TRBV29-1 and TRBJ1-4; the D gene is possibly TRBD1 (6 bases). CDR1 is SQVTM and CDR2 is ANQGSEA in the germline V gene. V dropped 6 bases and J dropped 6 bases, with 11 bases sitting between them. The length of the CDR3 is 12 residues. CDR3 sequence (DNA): TGCAGCGTAGGGGGTGGGGATGAAAAACTGTTTTTT. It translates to CSVGGGDEKLFF.

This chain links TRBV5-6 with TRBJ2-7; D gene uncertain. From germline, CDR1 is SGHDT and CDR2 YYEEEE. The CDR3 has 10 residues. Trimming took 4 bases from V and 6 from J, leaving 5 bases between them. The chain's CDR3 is CASSPLEQYF. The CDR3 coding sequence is TGTGCCAGCAGCCCCCTCGAGCAGTACTTC.

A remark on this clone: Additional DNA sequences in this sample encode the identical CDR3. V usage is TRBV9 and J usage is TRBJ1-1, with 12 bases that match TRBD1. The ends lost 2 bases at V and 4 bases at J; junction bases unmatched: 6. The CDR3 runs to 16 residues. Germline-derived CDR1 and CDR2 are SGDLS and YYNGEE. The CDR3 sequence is CASSVGQGAGVTEAFF. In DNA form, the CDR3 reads TGTGCCAGCAGCGTGGGACAGGGGGCCGGAGTCACTGAAGCTTTCTTT.

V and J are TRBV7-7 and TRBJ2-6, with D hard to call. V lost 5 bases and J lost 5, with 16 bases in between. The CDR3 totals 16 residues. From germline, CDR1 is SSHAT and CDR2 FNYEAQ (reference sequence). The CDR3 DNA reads TGTGCCAGCAGCCCGTTTGTACAAAGTCGGGCCAACGTCCTGACTTTC. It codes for CASSPFVQSRANVLTF.

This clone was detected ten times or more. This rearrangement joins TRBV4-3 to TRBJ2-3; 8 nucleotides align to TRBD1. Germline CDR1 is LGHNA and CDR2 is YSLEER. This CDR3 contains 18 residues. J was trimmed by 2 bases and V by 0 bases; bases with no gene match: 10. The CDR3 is CASSQEAPGTGHTDTQYF. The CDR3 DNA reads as TGCGCCAGCAGCCAAGAGGCACCCGGGACAGGTCACACAGATACGCAGTATTTT.

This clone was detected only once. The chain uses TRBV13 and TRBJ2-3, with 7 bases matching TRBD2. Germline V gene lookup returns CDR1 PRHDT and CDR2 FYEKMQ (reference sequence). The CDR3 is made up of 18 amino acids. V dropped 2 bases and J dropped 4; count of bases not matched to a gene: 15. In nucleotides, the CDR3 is TGTGCCAGCAGCTTATCTGGGGGATCGAGACTAGCTGCAGATACGCAGTATTTT. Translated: CASSLSGGSRLAADTQYF.

CDR3 sequence reads: CAWTVTREKLFF. The CDR3 bases are TGTGCCTGGACCGTAACGAGGGAAAAACTGTTTTTT. The J gene is TRBJ1-4, the V gene TRBV30; D gene ambiguous. Per the germline V gene, CDR1 is GTSNPN and CDR2 is SVGIG (reference sequence). The CDR3 runs 12 residues. The ends were cut back, 4 bases at V and 8 bases at J, with 11 bases in the middle.

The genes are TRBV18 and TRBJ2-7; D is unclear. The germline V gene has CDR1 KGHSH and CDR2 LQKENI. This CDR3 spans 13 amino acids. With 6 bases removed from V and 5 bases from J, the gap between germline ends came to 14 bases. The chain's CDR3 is CASSPRLIDEQYF. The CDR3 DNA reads TGTGCCAGCTCGCCCAGGCTCATTGACGAGCAGTACTTC.